This TCR beta chain was profiled in a study of T cell responses to AZD1222 COVID-19 vaccine. CDR3 length equals 13 residues. Germline-derived CDR1 and CDR2 are MDHEN and SYDVKM. V was pared by 6 bases and J by 7 bases, with 13 bases between. Profiled with immunoSEQ multiplex PCR; TCRdb holds only in-frame clones, not every one. The sample has about 110,000 clones; 85% to 95% are singletons. This receptor was obtained from an adult in good health. The chain uses TRBV28 and TRBJ1-5, with a tentative D call TRBD1 (5 bases). The material sequenced was peripheral blood, taken on day 0 of AZD1222 vaccination. CDR3 DNA sequence: TGTGCCAGCAGCCGCGGACGGGGGCAGCCCCAGCATTTT. This sequence encodes CASSRGRGQPQHF.